Below are 10 T cell receptor beta chains sequenced from a single sample in a study of regulatory and conventional T cells in RAG deficiency. Using immunoSEQ multiplex PCR, the repertoire was profiled, and TCRdb retains in-frame clones only, with some absent. The profile covers approximately 12,000 clones, with approximately 94% appearing a single time and approximately 1.3% taken by the ten largest. Regulatory T cells were sorted from blood as CD4+ CD25-high CD127-low cells. These data were also filed under a second study, of regulatory T cells. As that study records: Amplification used 52 TRBV primers and 13 TRBJ primers.

The sequencing input was CD127- CD25+ CD4+ Tregs sorted from blood. The source of these receptors is a human donor in good health.

This rearrangement joins TRBV28 to TRBJ1-2, with D possibly being TRBD1 (6 bases). Germline loops: CDR1 MDHEN, CDR2 SYDVKM. The V gene lost 5 bases and the J gene lost 4 bases, with 14 bases spanning the gap. The CDR3 contains 14 residues. CDR3 loop: CASSRGSVLYGYTF. CDR3 DNA: TGTGCCAGCAGTAGGGGGTCAGTCCTCTATGGCTACACCTTC.

The chain is built from TRBV21-1 and TRBJ2-7; the table's D call TRBD1 went unverified against the DNA. TRBV21-1 has pseudogene status. This CDR3 spans 15 amino acids. The CDR3 here is CASSKDGQGTYEQYF. The CDR3 DNA reads as TGTGCCAGCAGCAAAGACGGGCAGGGAACCTACGAGCAGTACTTC.

The genes are TRBV27 and TRBJ1-6, with TRBD1 matching over 12 bases. The CDR3 covers 16 residues. Germline V gene sequence: CDR1 MNHEY, CDR2 SMNVEV (reference sequence). V dropped 6 bases and J dropped 10; count of bases not matched to a gene: 10. CDR3 sequence: CASSDRWDRGQSPLHF. Written as DNA, the CDR3 is TGTGCCAGCAGCGACCGATGGGACAGGGGGCAATCACCCCTCCACTTT.

This chain joins TRBV5-6 and TRBJ1-5; unclear D gene. The CDR3 sequence is 14 residues long. CDR1 is SGHDT and CDR2 is YYEEEE in the germline V gene. V shed 2 bases and J shed 1 base, with 7 bases lying between them. CDR3 residues: CASSLSGSNQPQHF. CDR3 DNA: TGTGCCAGCAGCTTATCGGGGAGCAATCAGCCCCAGCATTTT.

The genes are TRBV25-1 and TRBJ1-2, with D uncertain. The length of the CDR3 is 14 residues. Trimming cost V 3 bases and J 4 bases, with 12 bases left between them. Germline CDR1 reads MGHDK; CDR2 reads SYGVNS. As DNA, the CDR3 is TGTGCCAGCAGTGATCCGGGGAGTGGCTATGGCTACACCTTC. Translation: CASSDPGSGYGYTF.

Of note for this clone: Other DNA sequences within the sample encode an identical CDR3. This chain joins TRBV7-3 and TRBJ1-6; D remains unclear. Germline CDR1 reads SGHTA; CDR2 reads FQGTGA. The CDR3 is made up of 15 amino acids. V gave up 1 base and J gave up 5 bases, with 9 bases separating them. The CDR3 sequence: CASSLRVRNNSPLHF. The CDR3 bases are TGTGCCAGCAGCTTAAGGGTGAGGAATAATTCACCCCTCCACTTT.

CDR3 amino acids: CATKASGGSQQFF. The CDR3 DNA reads TGTGCCACCAAGGCTAGCGGGGGGTCCCAGCAGTTCTTC. This sequence joins TRBV15 and TRBJ2-1, with TRBD2 matching over 11 bases. Germline trimming cut 7 bases from V and 11 bases from J; bases unmatched to any gene: 7. CDR1 LNHNV and CDR2 YYDKDF come from the germline V gene (reference sequence). CDR3 length: 13 residues.

The chain combines TRBV7-9 with TRBJ2-2, with D possibly TRBD1 on 5 matching bases. CDR3 length: 14 amino acids. CDR1 SEHNR and CDR2 FQNEAQ come from the germline V gene (reference sequence). V was cut by 0 bases and J by 7 bases, with 9 bases left in between. The CDR3: CASSLARQFGELFF. The CDR3 DNA follows: TGTGCCAGCAGCTTAGCCCGACAGTTCGGGGAGCTGTTTTTT.

This chain links TRBV19 with TRBJ1-2; TRBD1 matches 7 bases. Germline V CDR1 and CDR2: LNHDA, SQIVND (reference sequence). This CDR3 is 15 amino acids long. V shed 7 bases and J 2 bases; nucleotides not matched to a gene: 10. CDR3 protein: CASTPEEGGNYGYTF. CDR3 bases: TGTGCCAGTACCCCCGAAGAAGGGGGCAACTATGGCTACACCTTC.

The chain recombines TRBV5-1 with TRBJ1-2; TRBD1 is a possible D gene (5 bases). Germline V gene sequence: CDR1 SGHRS, CDR2 YFSETQ. CDR3 length: 17 amino acids. Trimming shortened V by 0 bases and J by 0 bases, and 15 bases separated the two germline ends. The CDR3 protein is CASSLGRAHRPNYGYTF. In DNA, the CDR3 is TGCGCCAGCAGCTTGGGCAGGGCCCACAGGCCTAACTATGGCTACACCTTC.